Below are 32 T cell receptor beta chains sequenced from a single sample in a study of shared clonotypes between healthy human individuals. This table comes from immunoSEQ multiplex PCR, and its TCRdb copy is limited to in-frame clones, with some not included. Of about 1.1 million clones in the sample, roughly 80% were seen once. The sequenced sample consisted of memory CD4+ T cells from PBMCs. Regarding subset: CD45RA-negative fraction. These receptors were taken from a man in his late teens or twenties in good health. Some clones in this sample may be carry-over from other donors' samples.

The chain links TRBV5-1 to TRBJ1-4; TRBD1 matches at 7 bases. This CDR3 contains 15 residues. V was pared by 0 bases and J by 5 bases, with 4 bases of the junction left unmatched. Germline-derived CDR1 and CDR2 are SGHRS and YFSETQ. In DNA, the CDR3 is TGCGCCAGCAGCTTGGAATCGGACAGGAATGAAAAACTGTTTTTT. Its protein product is CASSLESDRNEKLFF.

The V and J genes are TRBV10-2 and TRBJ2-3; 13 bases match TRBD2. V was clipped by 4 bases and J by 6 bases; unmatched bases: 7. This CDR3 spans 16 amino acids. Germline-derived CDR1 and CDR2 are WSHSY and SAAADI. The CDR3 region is CASSGLLAGGPDTQYF. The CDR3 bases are TGCGCCAGCAGTGGCTTACTAGCGGGAGGGCCGGATACGCAGTATTTT.

CDR3 in DNA: TGTGCCAGCAGTTTATCGCCATCAGGGGTACGCACTGAAGCTTTCTTT. Its protein product is CASSLSPSGVRTEAFF. The V gene is TRBV27, the J gene TRBJ1-1, with D possibly matching TRBD1 (6 bases). The CDR3 sequence is 16 residues long. Germline CDR1 MNHEY, CDR2 SMNVEV (reference sequence). Trimming left V 0 bases short and J 4 bases short, with 15 bases between.

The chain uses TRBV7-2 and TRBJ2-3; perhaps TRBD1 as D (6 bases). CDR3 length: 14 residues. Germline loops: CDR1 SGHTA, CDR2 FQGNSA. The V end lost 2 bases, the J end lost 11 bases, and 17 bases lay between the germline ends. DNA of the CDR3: TGTGCCAGCAGCTTATTCGGTGGGGGCCCGAAGCAGTATTTT. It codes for CASSLFGGGPKQYF.

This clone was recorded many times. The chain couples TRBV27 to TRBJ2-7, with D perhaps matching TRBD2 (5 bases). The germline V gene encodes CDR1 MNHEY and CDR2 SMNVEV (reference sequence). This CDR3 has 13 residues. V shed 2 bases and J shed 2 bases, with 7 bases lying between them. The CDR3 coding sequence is TGTGCCAGCAGTTTAGAGGGCGCCTACGAGCAGTACTTC. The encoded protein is CASSLEGAYEQYF.

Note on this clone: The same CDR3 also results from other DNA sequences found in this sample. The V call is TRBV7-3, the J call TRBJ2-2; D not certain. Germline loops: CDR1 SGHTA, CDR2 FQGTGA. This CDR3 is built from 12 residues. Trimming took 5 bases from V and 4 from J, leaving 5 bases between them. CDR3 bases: TGTGCCAGCAGCCCACCCACCGGGGAGCTGTTTTTT. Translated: CASSPPTGELFF.

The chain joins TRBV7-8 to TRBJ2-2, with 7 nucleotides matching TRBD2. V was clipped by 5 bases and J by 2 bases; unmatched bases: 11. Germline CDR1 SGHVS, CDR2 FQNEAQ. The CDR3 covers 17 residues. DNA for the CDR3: TGTGCCAGCAGCCCAGAAGCGGGGCGGACCAACACCGGGGAGCTGTTTTTT. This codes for CASSPEAGRTNTGELFF. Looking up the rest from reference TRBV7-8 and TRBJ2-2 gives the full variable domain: GAGVSQSPRYKVAKRGQDVALRCDPISGHVSLFWYQQALGQGPEFLTYFQNEAQLDKSGLPSDRFFAERPEGSVSTLKIQRTQQEDSAVYLCASSPEAGRTNTGELFFGEGSRLTVL.

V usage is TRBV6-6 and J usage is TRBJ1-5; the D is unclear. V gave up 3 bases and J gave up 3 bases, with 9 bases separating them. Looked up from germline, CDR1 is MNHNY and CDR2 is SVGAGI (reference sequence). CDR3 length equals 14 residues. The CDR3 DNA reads TGTGCCAGCAGTTATCCCGATCTCAATCAGCCCCAGCATTTT. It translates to CASSYPDLNQPQHF.

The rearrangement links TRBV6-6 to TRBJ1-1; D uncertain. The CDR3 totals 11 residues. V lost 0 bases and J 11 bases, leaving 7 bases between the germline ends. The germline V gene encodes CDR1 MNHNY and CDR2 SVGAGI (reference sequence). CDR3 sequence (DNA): TGTGCCAGCAGTTACTCGCAGGTGGCTTTCTTT. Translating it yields CASSYSQVAFF.

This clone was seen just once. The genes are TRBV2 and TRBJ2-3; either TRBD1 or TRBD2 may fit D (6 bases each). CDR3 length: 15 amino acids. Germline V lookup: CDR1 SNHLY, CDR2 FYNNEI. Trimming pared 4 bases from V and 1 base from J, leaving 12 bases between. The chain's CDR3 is CASSGGGRGTDTQYF. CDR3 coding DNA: TGTGCCAGCAGTGGAGGGGGGAGAGGCACAGATACGCAGTATTTT.

The DNA for the CDR3 is TGTGCCAGCAGCCACCGGGACAGGGGTAACGAGCAGTACTTC. The encoded protein is CASSHRDRGNEQYF. The chain is built from TRBV7-2 and TRBJ2-7, with 10 bases matching TRBD1. Germline CDR1 SGHTA, CDR2 FQGNSA. This CDR3 has 14 amino acids. The junction had 6 bases not matched to a gene; V was cut back by 5 bases and J by 5 bases.

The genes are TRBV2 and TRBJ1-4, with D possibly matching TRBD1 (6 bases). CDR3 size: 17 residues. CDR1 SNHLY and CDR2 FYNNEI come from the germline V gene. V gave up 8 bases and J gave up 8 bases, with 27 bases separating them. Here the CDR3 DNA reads TGTGCCAGCTCCCCCCGGGGCTGGGGGGCGGATTCGGAAAAACTGTTTTTT. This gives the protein CASSPRGWGADSEKLFF.

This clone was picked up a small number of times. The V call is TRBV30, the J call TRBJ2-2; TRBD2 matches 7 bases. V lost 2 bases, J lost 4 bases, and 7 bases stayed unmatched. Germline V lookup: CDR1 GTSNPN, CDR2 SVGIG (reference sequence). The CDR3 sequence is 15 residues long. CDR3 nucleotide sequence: TGTGCCTGGAGTTCCCGGACTAGAGGCACCGGGGAGCTGTTTTTT. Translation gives CAWSSRTRGTGELFF.

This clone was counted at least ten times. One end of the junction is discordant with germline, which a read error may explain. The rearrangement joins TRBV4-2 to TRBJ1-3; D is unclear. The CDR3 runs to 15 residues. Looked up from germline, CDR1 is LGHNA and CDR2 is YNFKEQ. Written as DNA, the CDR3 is TGTGCCAGCAGCCAAGATAAAGTAGATGGATACACCATATATTTT. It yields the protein CASSQDKVDGYTIYF.

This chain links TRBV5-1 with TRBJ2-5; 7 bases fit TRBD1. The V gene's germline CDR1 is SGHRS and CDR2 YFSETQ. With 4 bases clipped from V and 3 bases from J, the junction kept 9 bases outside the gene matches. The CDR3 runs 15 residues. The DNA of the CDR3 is TGCGCCAGCAGCGTAGGCAGACAGGGCGAAGAGACCCAGTACTTC. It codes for CASSVGRQGEETQYF.

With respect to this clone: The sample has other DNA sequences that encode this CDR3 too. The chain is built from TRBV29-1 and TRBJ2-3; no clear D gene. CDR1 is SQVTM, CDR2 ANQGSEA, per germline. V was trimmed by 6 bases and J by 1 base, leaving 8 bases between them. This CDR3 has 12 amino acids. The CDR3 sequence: CSVGGGTDTQYF. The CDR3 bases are TGCAGCGTGGGCGGCGGCACAGATACGCAGTATTTT.

The CDR3 loop is CASSLVTGYGYTF. The CDR3 DNA follows: TGTGCCAGCAGCTTGGTAACCGGCTATGGCTACACCTTC. The V and J genes are TRBV6-4 and TRBJ1-2; D unclear. V lost 6 bases to trimming and J lost 4 bases, with 12 bases between them. Germline CDR1 reads MRHNA; CDR2 reads SNTAGT. This CDR3 spans 13 amino acids.

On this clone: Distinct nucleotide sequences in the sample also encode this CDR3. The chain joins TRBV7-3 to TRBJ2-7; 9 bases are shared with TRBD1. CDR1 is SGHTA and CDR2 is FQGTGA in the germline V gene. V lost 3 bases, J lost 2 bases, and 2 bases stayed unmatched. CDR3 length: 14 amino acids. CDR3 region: CASSLDRGPYEQYF. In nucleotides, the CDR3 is TGTGCCAGCAGCTTGGACAGGGGCCCCTACGAGCAGTACTTC.

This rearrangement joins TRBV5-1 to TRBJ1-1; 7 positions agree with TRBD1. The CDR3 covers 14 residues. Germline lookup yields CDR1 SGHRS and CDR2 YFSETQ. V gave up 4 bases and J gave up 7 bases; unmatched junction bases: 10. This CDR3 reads CASSNPQGTSEAFF. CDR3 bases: TGCGCCAGCAGCAACCCACAGGGGACTAGTGAAGCTTTCTTT.

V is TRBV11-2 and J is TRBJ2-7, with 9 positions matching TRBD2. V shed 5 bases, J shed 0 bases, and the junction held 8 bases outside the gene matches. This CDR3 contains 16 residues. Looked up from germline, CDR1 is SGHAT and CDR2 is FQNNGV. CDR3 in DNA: TGTGCCAGCAGCACCGTGACTAGCGGAATCTCCTACGAGCAGTACTTC. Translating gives CASSTVTSGISYEQYF. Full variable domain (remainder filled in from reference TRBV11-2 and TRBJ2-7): EAGVAQSPRYKIIEKRQSVAFWCNPISGHATLYWYQQILGQGPKLLIQFQNNGVVDDSQLPKDRFSAERLKGVDSTLKIQPAKLEDSAVYLCASSTVTSGISYEQYFGPGTRLTVT.

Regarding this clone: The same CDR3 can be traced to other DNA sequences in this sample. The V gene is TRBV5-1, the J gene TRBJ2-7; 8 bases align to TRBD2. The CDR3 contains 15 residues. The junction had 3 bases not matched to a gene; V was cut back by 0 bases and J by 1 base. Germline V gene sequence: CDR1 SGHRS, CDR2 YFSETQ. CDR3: CASSLVTSGSYEQYF. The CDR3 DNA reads TGCGCCAGCAGCTTGGTAACTAGCGGATCCTACGAGCAGTACTTC.

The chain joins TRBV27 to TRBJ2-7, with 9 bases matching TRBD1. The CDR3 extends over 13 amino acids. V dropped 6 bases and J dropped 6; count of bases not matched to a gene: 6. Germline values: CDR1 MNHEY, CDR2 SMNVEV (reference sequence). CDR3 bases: TGTGCCAGCAGACTACAGGGACAGGGCGAGCAGTACTTC. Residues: CASRLQGQGEQYF.

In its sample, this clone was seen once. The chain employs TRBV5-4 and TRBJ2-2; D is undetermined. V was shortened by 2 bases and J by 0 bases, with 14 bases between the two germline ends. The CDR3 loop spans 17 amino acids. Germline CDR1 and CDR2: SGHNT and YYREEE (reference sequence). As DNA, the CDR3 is TGTGCCAGCAGCTTTACCCAGGCAGCCACGAACACCGGGGAGCTGTTTTTT. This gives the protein CASSFTQAATNTGELFF. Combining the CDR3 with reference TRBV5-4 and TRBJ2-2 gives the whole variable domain ETGVTQSPTHLIKTRGQQVTLRCSSQSGHNTVSWYQQALGQGPQFIFQYYREEENGRGNFPPRFSGLQFPNYSSELNVNALELDDSALYLCASSFTQAATNTGELFFGEGSRLTVL.

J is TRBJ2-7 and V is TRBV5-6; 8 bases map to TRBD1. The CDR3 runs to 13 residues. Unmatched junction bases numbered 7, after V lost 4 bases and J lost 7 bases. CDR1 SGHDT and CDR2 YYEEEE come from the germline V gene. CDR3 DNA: TGTGCCAGCAGCCGGACAGGGTTTGATGAGCAGTACTTC. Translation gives CASSRTGFDEQYF. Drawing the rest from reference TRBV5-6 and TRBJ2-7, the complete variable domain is DAGVTQSPTHLIKTRGQQVTLRCSPKSGHDTVSWYQQALGQGPQFIFQYYEEEERQRGNFPDRFSGHQFPNYSSELNVNALLLGDSALYLCASSRTGFDEQYFGPGTRLTVT.

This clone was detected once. CDR3 loop: CASSDRNYGYTF. CDR3 DNA: TGTGCCAGCAGTGACAGGAACTATGGCTACACCTTC. The V call is TRBV6-5, the J call TRBJ1-2, with D possibly matching TRBD1 (6 bases). This CDR3 region has 12 residues. CDR1 and CDR2 (germline): MNHEY, SVGAGI. V was cut by 5 bases and J by 2 bases, with 6 bases left in between.

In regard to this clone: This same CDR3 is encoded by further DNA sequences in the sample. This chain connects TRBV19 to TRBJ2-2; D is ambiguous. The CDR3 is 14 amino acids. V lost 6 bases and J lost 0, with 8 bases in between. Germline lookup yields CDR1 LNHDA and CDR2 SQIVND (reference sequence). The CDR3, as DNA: TGTGCCAGTAGGGACCGAGCGAACACCGGGGAGCTGTTTTTT. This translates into CASRDRANTGELFF.

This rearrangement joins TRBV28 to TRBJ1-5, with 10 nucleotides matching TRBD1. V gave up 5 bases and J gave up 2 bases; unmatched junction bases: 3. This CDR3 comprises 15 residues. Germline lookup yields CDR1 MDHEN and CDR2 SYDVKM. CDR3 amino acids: CASSMGQGRNQPQHF. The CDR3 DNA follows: TGTGCCAGCAGTATGGGACAGGGGCGCAATCAGCCCCAGCATTTT.

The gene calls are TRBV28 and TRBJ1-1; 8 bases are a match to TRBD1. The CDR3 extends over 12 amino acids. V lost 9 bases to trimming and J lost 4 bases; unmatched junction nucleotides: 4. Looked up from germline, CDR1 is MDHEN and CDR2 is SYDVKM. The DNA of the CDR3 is TGTGCCAGTGCTACAGGGGGCACTGAAGCTTTCTTT. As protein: CASATGGTEAFF.

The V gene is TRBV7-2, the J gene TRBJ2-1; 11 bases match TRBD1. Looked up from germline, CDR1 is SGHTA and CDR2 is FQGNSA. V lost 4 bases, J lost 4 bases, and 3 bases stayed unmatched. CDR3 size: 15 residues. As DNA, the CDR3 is TGTGCCAGCAGCTCGGACAGGGGGCTTTACAATGAGCAGTTCTTC. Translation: CASSSDRGLYNEQFF. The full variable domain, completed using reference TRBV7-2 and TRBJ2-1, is GAGVSQSPSNKVTEKGKDVELRCDPISGHTALYWYRQSLGQGLEFLIYFQGNSAPDKSGLPSDRFSAERTGGSVSTLTIQRTQQEDSAVYLCASSSDRGLYNEQFFGPGTRLTVL.

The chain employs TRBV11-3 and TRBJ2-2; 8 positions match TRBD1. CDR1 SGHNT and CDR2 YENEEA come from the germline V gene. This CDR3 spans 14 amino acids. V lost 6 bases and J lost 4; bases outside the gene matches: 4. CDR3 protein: CASRKTGGTGELFF. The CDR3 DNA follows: TGTGCCAGCAGAAAAACAGGGGGCACCGGGGAGCTGTTTTTT.

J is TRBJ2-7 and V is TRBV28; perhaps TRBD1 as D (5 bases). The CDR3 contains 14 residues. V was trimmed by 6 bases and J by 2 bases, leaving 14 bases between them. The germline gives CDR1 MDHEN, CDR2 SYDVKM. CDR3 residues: CASSSNAGPYEQYF. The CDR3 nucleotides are TGTGCCAGCAGCTCCAATGCAGGGCCCTACGAGCAGTACTTC.

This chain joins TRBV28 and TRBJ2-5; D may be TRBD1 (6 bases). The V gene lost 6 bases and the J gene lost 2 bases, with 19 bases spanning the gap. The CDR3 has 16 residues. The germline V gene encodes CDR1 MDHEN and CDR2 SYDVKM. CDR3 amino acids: CASSYQGGYDQETQYF. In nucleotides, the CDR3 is TGTGCCAGCAGCTACCAAGGGGGATATGATCAAGAGACCCAGTACTTC. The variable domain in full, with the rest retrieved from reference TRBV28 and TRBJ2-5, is DVKVTQSSRYLVKRTGEKVFLECVQDMDHENMFWYRQDPGLGLRLIYFSYDVKMKEKGDIPEGYSVSREKKERFSLILESASTNQTSMYLCASSYQGGYDQETQYFGPGTRLLVL.